These 8 T cell receptor beta chains were all obtained from the same sample, sequenced in a study of CD8 T cells in Susac syndrome. An input of 0.5 to 1 ug of RNA was subjected to reverse transcription using random hexamers. TCRdb independently ran MiXCR on the immunoSEQ multiplex PCR reads; one entry per CDR3 protein. The sample includes approximately 230,000 distinct CDR3 sequences, just over 90% seen only once; the top ten take around 0.07%. Specimen: CD4+ T cells from PBMCs. The receptors shown here come from a human donor with multiple sclerosis.

The chain couples TRBV28 to TRBJ2-3; 8 nucleotides line up with TRBD2. CDR3 size: 15 residues. Per germline, CDR1 MDHEN and CDR2 SYDVKM. V lost 5 bases and J lost 6; bases outside the gene matches: 10. CDR3 amino acids: CASSPAGVVLDTQYF. As DNA, the CDR3 is TGTGCCAGCAGTCCAGCGGGAGTAGTATTGGATACGCAGTATTTT.

This clonotype was counted a few times. The J gene is TRBJ1-1, the V gene TRBV4-1, with D perhaps matching TRBD1 (5 bases). The V and J ends lost 8 bases and 1 base respectively, with 14 bases between them. Germline CDR1 MGHRA, CDR2 YSYEKL. The CDR3 is 14 residues long. The CDR3 DNA is TGCGCCAGCCGCGGGGGTCTGAAGAACACTGAAGCTTTCTTT. This translates into CASRGGLKNTEAFF.

The chain is built from TRBV27 and TRBJ1-1, with 10 bases lining up with TRBD1. The CDR3 is 16 residues long. V lost 5 bases, J lost 0 bases, and 6 bases stayed unmatched. Germline values: CDR1 MNHEY, CDR2 SMNVEV (reference sequence). CDR3 loop: CASSPSTGGMNTEAFF. The CDR3 nucleotides are TGTGCCAGCAGTCCTTCGACAGGGGGCATGAACACTGAAGCTTTCTTT.

This clonotype has just one count. V is TRBV20-1 and J is TRBJ2-7; D may correspond to TRBD1 or TRBD2 (6 bases each). V was trimmed by 3 bases and J by 0 bases, leaving 9 bases between them. Germline CDR1 and CDR2: DFQATT and SNEGSKA (reference sequence). CDR3 length equals 13 residues. Written as DNA, the CDR3 is TGCAGTGCTAGTACGGGGGCCTCCTACGAGCAGTACTTC. Translation gives CSASTGASYEQYF.

The chain has TRBV5-1 and TRBJ2-7; 7 bases line up with TRBD1. This CDR3 region has 17 residues. Germline trimming cut 4 bases from V and 0 bases from J; bases unmatched to any gene: 13. Per germline, CDR1 SGHRS and CDR2 YFSETQ. The CDR3 nucleotides read TGCGCCAGCAGCCCCCATGAACAGGGGTTTGGCTCCTACGAGCAGTACTTC. Its translation: CASSPHEQGFGSYEQYF. Combining the CDR3 with reference TRBV5-1 and TRBJ2-7 gives the whole variable domain KAGVTQTPRYLIKTRGQQVTLSCSPISGHRSVSWYQQTPGQGLQFLFEYFSETQRNKGNFPGRFSGRQFSNSRSEMNVSTLELGDSALYLCASSPHEQGFGSYEQYFGPGTRLTVT.

The chain is built from TRBV30 and TRBJ1-2, with D uncertain. Between the trimmed V and J ends, which lost 2 bases and 5 bases, there was a span of 9 bases. The CDR3 is 12 residues long. The germline gives CDR1 GTSNPN, CDR2 SVGIG (reference sequence). DNA for the CDR3: TGTGCCTGGAGTAGGCAGCGGTATGGCTACACCTTC. It translates to CAWSRQRYGYTF.

V gene TRBV10-2 combines with J gene TRBJ2-7, with a weak D call TRBD2 (5 bases). The CDR3 spans 13 residues. Trimming removed 6 bases from V and 2 bases from J, with 11 bases in between. Germline CDR1 is WSHSY and CDR2 is SAAADI. The CDR3 region has the DNA TGCGCCAGCAGGCAGACGGGGACCTACGAGCAGTACGTC. This encodes CASRQTGTYEQYV.

The J gene is TRBJ1-6, the V gene TRBV19; TRBD1 is a possible D gene (6 bases). CDR1 is LNHDA, CDR2 SQIVND, per germline (reference sequence). This CDR3 is built from 12 residues. Trimming stripped 6 bases from V and 8 bases from J, with 8 bases between. CDR3 DNA sequence: TGTGCCAGTAGGGGGGCCGATTCACCCCTCCACTTT. The encoded protein is CASRGADSPLHF.